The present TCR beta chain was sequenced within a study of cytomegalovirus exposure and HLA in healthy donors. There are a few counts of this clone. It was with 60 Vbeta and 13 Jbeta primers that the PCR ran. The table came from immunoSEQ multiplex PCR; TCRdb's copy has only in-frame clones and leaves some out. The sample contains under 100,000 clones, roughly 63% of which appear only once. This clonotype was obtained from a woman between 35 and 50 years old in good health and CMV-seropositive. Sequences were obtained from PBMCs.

This CDR3 is CASTETSGSYEQYF. The DNA for the CDR3 is TGCGCCAGTACAGAGACTAGCGGGAGTTACGAGCAGTACTTC. This chain joins TRBV10-2 and TRBJ2-7, with 12 bases identical to TRBD2. CDR3 length equals 14 residues. V was clipped by 9 bases and J by 4 bases; unmatched bases: 7. Looked up from germline, CDR1 is WSHSY and CDR2 is SAAADI.